This T cell receptor (beta chain) was recorded in a study of Ad26.COV2.S vaccination and SARS-CoV-2 variants. Study background: Once, or twice with 56 days between doses, Ad26.COV2.S was given intramuscularly.

The treatment: 19 received Ad26.COV2.S at low or high dose, single or two shots; several received placebo; per-sample allocation not given. Collection of samples fell on day 63 after the first vaccine or placebo injection. What was given as vaccine was an Ad26 vector encoding Wuhan-strain SARS-CoV-2 spike. The CDR3 loop spans 16 amino acids. V lost 3 bases and J lost 0, with 13 bases in between. Germline assignment: CDR1 SGHNT and CDR2 YYREEE (reference sequence). Clones were sequenced by immunoSEQ multiplex PCR, and TCRdb holds only the in-frame ones, with some missing. This repertoire shows hundreds of thousands of clones, around 88% found once; its top ten account for approximately 11%.

This receptor was obtained from a person between 18 and 65 years old who received the Ad26.COV2.S COVID-19 vaccine or a placebo. The sequences come from peripheral blood, collected in a trial of Ad26.COV2.S vaccine versus placebo. The chain uses TRBV5-4 and TRBJ2-1; D is uncertain. This CDR3 is CASSSASLLSYNEQFF. The CDR3 nucleotides are TGTGCCAGCAGCTCCGCGTCACTGCTCTCCTACAATGAGCAGTTCTTC.